Following are 3 T cell receptor beta chains from one sample sequenced in a study of T cells in narcolepsy. The table came from immunoSEQ multiplex PCR; TCRdb's copy has only in-frame clones and leaves some out. The data show 20,000 to 25,000 clones, approximately 85% seen once. The sequencing input was CD45RA- memory CD4+ T cells from PBMCs. All receptors derive from a human donor with narcolepsy.

The chain uses TRBV28 and TRBJ1-5; TRBD1 is a possible D gene (6 bases). Trimming shortened V by 3 bases and J by 6 bases, and 18 bases separated the two germline ends. CDR1 is MDHEN and CDR2 is SYDVKM in the germline V gene. The CDR3 has 16 amino acids. CDR3 sequence (DNA): TGTGCCAGCAGTTTCGGGGGGGCACAAGGATTTCAGCCCCAGCATTTT. Encoded protein: CASSFGGAQGFQPQHF.

This clone was observed a few times. The chain combines TRBV6-1 with TRBJ2-2; unclear D gene. The CDR3 has 18 amino acids. Germline V gives CDR1 MNHNS, CDR2 SASEGT. Trimming shortened V by 2 bases and J by 5 bases, and 21 bases separated the two germline ends. CDR3 protein: CASSEPRPTQAWTGELFF. The CDR3, as DNA: TGTGCCAGCAGTGAACCCCGCCCCACTCAGGCATGGACCGGGGAGCTGTTTTTT.

The V gene is TRBV5-1, the J gene TRBJ1-2, with D possibly matching TRBD1 (5 bases). The CDR3 has 13 amino acids. Trimming cost V 0 bases and J 7 bases, with 10 bases left between them. Germline V gene data show CDR1 as SGHRS and CDR2 as YFSETQ. Here the CDR3 reads CASSLGQGGGYTF. The CDR3 DNA reads as TGCGCCAGCAGCTTGGGGCAGGGAGGTGGCTACACCTTC.